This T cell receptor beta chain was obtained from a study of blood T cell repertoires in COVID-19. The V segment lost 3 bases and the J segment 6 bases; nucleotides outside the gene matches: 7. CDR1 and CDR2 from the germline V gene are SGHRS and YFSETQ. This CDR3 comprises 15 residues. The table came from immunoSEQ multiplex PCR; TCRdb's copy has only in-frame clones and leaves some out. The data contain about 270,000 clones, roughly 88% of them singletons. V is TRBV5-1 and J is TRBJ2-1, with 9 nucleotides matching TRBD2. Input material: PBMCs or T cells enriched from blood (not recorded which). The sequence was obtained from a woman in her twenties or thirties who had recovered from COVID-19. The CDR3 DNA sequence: TGCGCCAGCAGCTCAGGGACTAGCCCCGGCAATGAGCAGTTCTTC. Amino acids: CASSSGTSPGNEQFF.